Shown below are 3 T cell receptor beta chains from a single sample sequenced in a study of graft-versus-host responses after intestinal transplantation. Using immunoSEQ multiplex PCR, the repertoire was profiled, and TCRdb retains in-frame clones only, with some absent. The table lists about 130,000 clones, 80% to 95% of them singletons. No antigen is known for these receptors. Sequenced here: unstimulated CD4+ T cells sorted from spleen or lymph node cells, sampled before intestinal transplant. Receptor source: a human donor who received an intestinal transplant.

The chain uses TRBV28 and TRBJ2-3; unclear D gene. This CDR3 is 15 amino acids long. From germline, CDR1 is MDHEN and CDR2 SYDVKM. Trimming took 3 bases from V and 2 from J, leaving 12 bases between them. The CDR3 sequence is CASSLSGHATDTQYF. In DNA, the CDR3 is TGTGCCAGCAGTTTGTCAGGTCACGCCACAGATACGCAGTATTTT.

The rearrangement uses TRBV5-1 and TRBJ1-1; the D is unclear. V gave up 6 bases and J gave up 1 base, with 13 bases separating them. The CDR3 runs to 14 residues. The germline V gene has CDR1 SGHRS and CDR2 YFSETQ. This chain's CDR3 is CASTPGLENTEAFF. The CDR3 DNA sequence: TGCGCCAGCACCCCGGGTCTTGAGAACACTGAAGCTTTCTTT.

V gene TRBV15 combines with J gene TRBJ1-5; 8 positions agree with TRBD1. CDR1 is LNHNV and CDR2 is YYDKDF in the germline V gene (reference sequence). The J segment lost 3 bases and the V segment lost 1 base, leaving 8 bases of the junction unmatched. The CDR3 consists of 17 residues. DNA of the CDR3: TGTGCCACCAGCAGAGTCACGGACAGGGTGGACAATCAGCCCCAGCATTTT. Amino acids: CATSRVTDRVDNQPQHF.